The text below deals with one T cell receptor (beta chain). The protocol was immunoSEQ multiplex PCR, while the TCRdb copy is restricted to in-frame clones and leaves out a portion. There are about 62,000 clones in the sample; 70% to 90% occur only once, and roughly 0.77% lies in the top ten. CDR1 is SGHRS, CDR2 YFSETQ, per germline. CDR3 length: 15 amino acids. The ends were cut back, 3 bases at V and 5 bases at J, with 14 bases in the middle. This record comes from a study of OX40 agonist ivuxolimab in advanced cancers. On the study more broadly: The study reported partial responses in three patients: one hepatocellular carcinoma, two cutaneous melanoma.

Patients had blood sampled at baseline and again on cycle 4 day 1 and cycle 7 day 1. The sample here was CD4+ or CD8+ T cells sorted from blood, taken in a trial of the OX40 agonist ivuxolimab. The TCR originated in an adult with an advanced solid tumor such as melanoma, head and neck, liver or kidney cancer. This chain uses TRBV5-1 with TRBJ1-4; D is unclear. CDR3 loop: CASSSPDGRNEKLFF. Here the CDR3 DNA reads TGCGCCAGCAGCTCGCCGGACGGCAGAAATGAAAAACTGTTTTTT.